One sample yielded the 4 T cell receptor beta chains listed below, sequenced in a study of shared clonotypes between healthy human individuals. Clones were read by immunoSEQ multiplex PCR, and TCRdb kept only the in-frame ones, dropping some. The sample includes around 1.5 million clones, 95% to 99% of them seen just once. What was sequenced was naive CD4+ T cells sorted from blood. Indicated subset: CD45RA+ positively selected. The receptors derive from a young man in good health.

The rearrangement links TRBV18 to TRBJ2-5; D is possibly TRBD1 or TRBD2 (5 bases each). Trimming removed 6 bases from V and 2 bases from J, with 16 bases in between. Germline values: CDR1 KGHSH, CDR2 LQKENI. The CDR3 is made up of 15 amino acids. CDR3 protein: CASSPAPGPQETQYF. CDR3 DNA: TGTGCCAGCTCCCCCGCGCCGGGACCGCAAGAGACCCAGTACTTC.

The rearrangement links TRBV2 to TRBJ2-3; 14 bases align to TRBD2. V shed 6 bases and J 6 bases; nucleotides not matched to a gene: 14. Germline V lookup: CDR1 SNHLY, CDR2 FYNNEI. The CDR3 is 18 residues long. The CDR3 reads CASSMGLAGVVFADTQYF. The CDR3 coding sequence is TGTGCCAGCAGCATGGGACTAGCGGGAGTAGTTTTCGCGGATACGCAGTATTTT.

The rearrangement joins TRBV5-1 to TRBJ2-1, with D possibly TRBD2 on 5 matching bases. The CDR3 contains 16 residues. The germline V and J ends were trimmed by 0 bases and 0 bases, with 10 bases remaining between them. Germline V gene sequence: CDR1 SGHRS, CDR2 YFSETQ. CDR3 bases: TGCGCCAGCAGCTTGGGGCGGAGGAGCTCCTACAATGAGCAGTTCTTC. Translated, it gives CASSLGRRSSYNEQFF.

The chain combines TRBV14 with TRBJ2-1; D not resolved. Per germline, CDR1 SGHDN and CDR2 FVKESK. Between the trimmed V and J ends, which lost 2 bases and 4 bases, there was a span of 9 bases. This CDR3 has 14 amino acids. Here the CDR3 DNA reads TGTGCCAGCAGCCAAATTGGTAATTACAATGAGCAGTTCTTC. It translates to CASSQIGNYNEQFF. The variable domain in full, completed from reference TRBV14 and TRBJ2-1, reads EAGVTQFPSHSVIEKGQTVTLRCDPISGHDNLYWYRRVMGKEIKFLLHFVKESKQDESGMPNNRFLAERTGGTYSTLKVQPAELEDSGVYFCASSQIGNYNEQFFGPGTRLTVL.